One sample yielded the 30 T cell receptor beta chains listed below, sequenced in a study of T cells in Graves' hyperthyroidism and ophthalmopathy. Amplified TCR beta CDR3 regions derived from RNA transcripts. Researchers ran a first-round RT-PCR on the TCR CDR3 using the HTBI primer set. TCRdb re-analysed the multiplex PCR reads in MiXCR, keeping a single row per CDR3 protein. The data show 650,000 to 700,000 distinct CDR3 sequences, with around 15% seen just once and 15% held by the top ten. Material: blood. The receptors were gathered from a man aged 45 to 65 with Graves' hyperthyroidism.

This clonotype appeared many times. The chain couples TRBV28 to TRBJ1-5; 9 nucleotides line up with TRBD1. This CDR3 has 15 amino acids. V dropped 4 bases and J dropped 7; count of bases not matched to a gene: 8. The germline V gene encodes CDR1 MDHEN and CDR2 SYDVKM. CDR3 bases: TGTGCCAGCAGTTCTCCACGACAGGGGGAGCAGCCCCAGCATTTT. As protein: CASSSPRQGEQPQHF. Filled out from reference TRBV28 and TRBJ1-5, the complete variable domain reads DVKVTQSSRYLVKRTGEKVFLECVQDMDHENMFWYRQDPGLGLRLIYFSYDVKMKEKGDIPEGYSVSREKKERFSLILESASTNQTSMYLCASSSPRQGEQPQHFGDGTRLSIL.

This clonotype was observed at least ten times. The rearrangement links TRBV28 to TRBJ2-1, with 10 bases identical to TRBD2. The J segment lost 0 bases and the V segment lost 4 bases, leaving 6 bases of the junction unmatched. This CDR3 is 17 amino acids long. Germline V gene data show CDR1 as MDHEN and CDR2 as SYDVKM. CDR3 protein: CASSSYSGRRSYNEQFF. The CDR3 DNA sequence: TGTGCCAGCAGTTCATATAGCGGGAGGCGCTCCTACAATGAGCAGTTCTTC.

Many counts were recorded for this clonotype. The chain has TRBV28 and TRBJ2-7; 8 bases are a match to TRBD2. CDR1 and CDR2 (germline): MDHEN, SYDVKM. The CDR3 consists of 17 residues. The V and J ends lost 5 bases and 1 base, in that order; junction bases with no gene match: 13. The CDR3 loop reads CASSPPGVREASYEQYF. The CDR3 bases are TGTGCCAGCAGTCCCCCCGGGGTGCGGGAGGCGTCCTACGAGCAGTACTTC.

Many counts were recorded for this clonotype. The chain joins TRBV11-2 to TRBJ2-1; D ambiguous. Germline CDR1 reads SGHAT; CDR2 reads FQNNGV. The CDR3 sequence is 12 residues long. Trimming pared 2 bases from V and 9 bases from J, leaving 8 bases between. The CDR3 DNA is TGTGCCAGCAGCTTATCTCCGGGTGAGCAGTTCTTC. Translated: CASSLSPGEQFF.

The chain is built from TRBV20-1 and TRBJ2-7, with 7 bases aligning to TRBD2. This CDR3 has 13 amino acids. V shed 4 bases and J 6 bases; nucleotides not matched to a gene: 9. Germline-derived CDR1 and CDR2 are DFQATT and SNEGSKA (reference sequence). CDR3 nucleotides: TGCAGTGCTATGGGGGACTACCTCGCCGAGCAGTACTTC. It yields the protein CSAMGDYLAEQYF.

This clonotype was picked up many times. V and J are TRBV11-3 and TRBJ2-2; D is possibly TRBD1 or TRBD2 (5 bases each). The CDR3 consists of 16 residues. Per germline, CDR1 SGHNT and CDR2 YENEEA. The germline V and J ends were trimmed by 0 bases and 6 bases, with 14 bases remaining between them. Here the CDR3 reads CASSLDGWDPAGELFF. The CDR3, as DNA: TGTGCCAGCAGCTTAGATGGTTGGGACCCAGCCGGGGAGCTGTTTTTT.

The chain carries TRBV5-5 and TRBJ2-7; 7 nucleotides align to TRBD2. CDR1 SGHKS and CDR2 YYEKEE come from the germline V gene (reference sequence). CDR3 length: 16 residues. The trim removed 0 bases at V and 6 bases at J, leaving 12 bases unmatched. CDR3 DNA: TGTGCCAGCAGCTTGGCGGGGCGTCCAGCGGGACCCGAGCAGTACTTC. Translated: CASSLAGRPAGPEQYF.

This clonotype was seen a handful of times. The chain couples TRBV4-2 to TRBJ2-7, with TRBD2 matching over 11 bases. The CDR3 sequence is 15 residues long. The junction had 6 bases not matched to a gene; V was cut back by 2 bases and J by 6 bases. The germline V gene has CDR1 LGHNA and CDR2 YNFKEQ. The CDR3 DNA reads as TGTGCCAGCAGCCAACAACTAGCGGGAGTCAGCGAGCAGTACTTC. Translated: CASSQQLAGVSEQYF.

This clonotype was seen at least ten times. The chain employs TRBV29-1 and TRBJ1-2, with 8 bases fitting TRBD1. With 6 bases clipped from V and 0 bases from J, the junction kept 12 bases outside the gene matches. This CDR3 contains 16 residues. CDR1 is SQVTM, CDR2 ANQGSEA, per germline. The CDR3 reads CSVLRDRRDTNYGYTF. Written as DNA, the CDR3 is TGCAGCGTACTTAGGGACAGGAGGGATACTAACTATGGCTACACCTTC.

With regard to this clonotype: One junction end does not reproduce the germline sequence, and a read error may be involved. The rearrangement uses TRBV10-3 and TRBJ2-1, with D possibly being TRBD1 or TRBD2 (5 bases each). The CDR3 runs 13 residues. In germline, CDR1 is ENHRY, CDR2 SYGVKD. The CDR3 here is CTIPGTYRNEQFF. CDR3 coding DNA: TGTACCATCCCCGGGACGTACAGGAATGAGCAGTTCTTC.

This clonotype was detected many times. The gene calls are TRBV11-1 and TRBJ2-1; D remains unclear. V was cut by 6 bases and J by 6 bases, with 15 bases left in between. Looked up from germline, CDR1 is SGHAT and CDR2 is FQDESV (reference sequence). The CDR3 runs to 14 residues. The CDR3 spells CASSLTTKGNEQFF. In DNA, the CDR3 is TGTGCCAGCAGTCTTACGACAAAAGGCAATGAGCAGTTCTTC.

This clonotype was seen only a few times. The V call is TRBV14, the J call TRBJ2-5, with 11 positions matching TRBD2. Germline CDR1 and CDR2: SGHDN and FVKESK. The CDR3 has 16 amino acids. The J segment lost 5 bases and the V segment lost 0 bases, leaving 5 bases of the junction unmatched. The CDR3 loop reads CASSQDSASGRETQYF. The DNA of the CDR3 is TGTGCCAGCAGCCAAGACTCGGCTAGCGGGAGGGAGACCCAGTACTTC. Using reference TRBV14 and TRBJ2-5 for the parts outside the CDR3, the full variable domain is EAGVTQFPSHSVIEKGQTVTLRCDPISGHDNLYWYRRVMGKEIKFLLHFVKESKQDESGMPNNRFLAERTGGTYSTLKVQPAELEDSGVYFCASSQDSASGRETQYFGPGTRLLVL.

The chain couples TRBV18 to TRBJ2-7; D may be TRBD2 (6 bases). Between the trimmed V and J ends, which lost 3 bases and 3 bases, there was a span of 12 bases. There are 14 residues in the CDR3. The V gene's germline CDR1 is KGHSH and CDR2 LQKENI. The CDR3 sequence: CASSPGTRGYEQYF. CDR3 nucleotides: TGTGCCAGCTCACCGGGGACTCGGGGCTACGAGCAGTACTTC.

Regarding this clonotype: Being one base from a much bigger clone, this may be a read error. The chain employs TRBV6-2 or TRBV6-3 and TRBJ2-1, with a possible D match to TRBD2 (5 bases). Per the germline V gene, CDR1 is MNHEY and CDR2 is SVGEGT. The CDR3 length is 12 residues. The CDR3 bases are TGTACCAGCAGTCCGACTAACAATGAGCAGTTCTTC. It translates to CTSSPTNNEQFF.

A remark on this clonotype: Just one base apart from a much larger clone, this may be a read error. The rearrangement uses TRBV27 and TRBJ2-7, with unresolved D. Per the germline V gene, CDR1 is MNHEY and CDR2 is SMNVEV (reference sequence). V shed 1 base and J shed 3 bases, with 7 bases lying between them. The CDR3 has 13 residues. The CDR3 here is CASSLCGNYEQYF. The CDR3 DNA is TGTGCCAGCAGTTTATGCGGCAACTACGAGCAGTACTTC.

This clonotype was found many times. This chain links TRBV11-2 with TRBJ2-5; 9 bases map to TRBD2. The CDR3 is 15 residues long. Looked up from germline, CDR1 is SGHAT and CDR2 is FQNNGV. With 1 base clipped from V and 5 bases from J, the junction kept 5 bases outside the gene matches. The CDR3 region is CASSLGAGGWETQYF. CDR3 DNA sequence: TGTGCCAGCAGCTTAGGTGCGGGAGGGTGGGAGACCCAGTACTTC. Supplemented by reference TRBV11-2 and TRBJ2-5, the full variable domain reads EAGVAQSPRYKIIEKRQSVAFWCNPISGHATLYWYQQILGQGPKLLIQFQNNGVVDDSQLPKDRFSAERLKGVDSTLKIQPAKLEDSAVYLCASSLGAGGWETQYFGPGTRLLVL.

This clonotype was seen a handful of times. The rearrangement links TRBV2 to TRBJ1-5; D possibly corresponds to TRBD1 (6 bases). CDR1 is SNHLY, CDR2 FYNNEI, per germline. V shed 1 base and J shed 6 bases, with 13 bases lying between them. The CDR3 is made up of 15 amino acids. CDR3 loop: CASSEGAGVTQPQHF. The CDR3 DNA sequence: TGTGCCAGCAGTGAAGGAGCAGGGGTCACTCAGCCCCAGCATTTT. Based on the CDR3 plus reference TRBV2 and TRBJ1-5, the full variable domain is EPEVTQTPSHQVTQMGQEVILRCVPISNHLYFYWYRQILGQKVEFLVSFYNNEISEKSEIFDDQFSVERPDGSNFTLKIRSTKLEDSAMYFCASSEGAGVTQPQHFGDGTRLSIL.

This clonotype was detected a few times. The chain employs TRBV15 and TRBJ2-1; D perhaps matches TRBD1 (5 bases). Germline values: CDR1 LNHNV, CDR2 YYDKDF (reference sequence). Trimming stripped 4 bases from V and 4 bases from J, with 8 bases between. There are 13 residues in the CDR3. CDR3 in DNA: TGTGCCACCAGCACGACAGTATACAATGAGCAGTTCTTC. It encodes CATSTTVYNEQFF. The variable domain in full, completed from reference TRBV15 and TRBJ2-1, reads DAMVIQNPRYQVTQFGKPVTLSCSQTLNHNVMYWYQQKSSQAPKLLFHYYDKDFNNEADTPDNFQSRRPNTSFCFLDIRSPGLGDTAMYLCATSTTVYNEQFFGPGTRLTVL.

In this sample, this clonotype turned up a few times. The CDR3 nucleotides are TGTGCCAGTAGTGTAATCGTTTCCCAGCCCCAGCATTTT. This codes for CASSVIVSQPQHF. The chain couples TRBV19 to TRBJ1-5; D call uncertain. The germline V gene encodes CDR1 LNHDA and CDR2 SQIVND (reference sequence). The CDR3 sequence is 13 residues long. Trimming took off 5 bases at V and 7 bases at J, with 12 bases between the two ends.

CDR3 nucleotides: TGCAGTGCTAGGGGGGCGGGCACAGATACGCAGTATTTT. It translates to CSARGAGTDTQYF. The V gene is TRBV20-1, the J gene TRBJ2-3, with D possibly being TRBD1 (6 bases). In germline, CDR1 is DFQATT, CDR2 SNEGSKA (reference sequence). V was pared by 3 bases and J by 1 base, with 8 bases between. This CDR3 is built from 13 residues.

The chain carries TRBV29-1 and TRBJ2-3; no clear D gene. Trimming removed 4 bases from V and 5 bases from J, with 4 bases in between. CDR1 and CDR2 from the germline V gene are SQVTM and ANQGSEA. The CDR3 consists of 10 residues. The CDR3: CSVVIDTQYF. CDR3 DNA sequence: TGCAGCGTTGTAATAGATACGCAGTATTTT.

J is TRBJ2-5 and V is TRBV6-2 or TRBV6-3; no definite D call. Germline V CDR1 and CDR2: MNHEY, SVGEGT. CDR3 length: 10 amino acids. The V gene lost 2 bases and the J gene lost 7 bases, with 2 bases spanning the gap. The CDR3 reads CASSYRTQYF. As DNA, the CDR3 is TGTGCCAGCAGTTACAGGACCCAGTACTTC.

This clonotype was counted only a few times. V is TRBV5-1 and J is TRBJ1-2; no reliable D call. Germline V gives CDR1 SGHRS, CDR2 YFSETQ. This CDR3 is 13 amino acids long. Trimming cost V 1 base and J 2 bases, with 6 bases left between them. In nucleotides, the CDR3 is TGCGCCAGCAGCTTGTTGCAGAACTATGGCTACACCTTC. This codes for CASSLLQNYGYTF.

The chain uses TRBV5-8 and TRBJ2-5; the D is unclear. Germline V gives CDR1 SGHTS, CDR2 YDEGEE. The CDR3 is 15 residues long. Trimming shortened V by 0 bases and J by 3 bases, and 12 bases separated the two germline ends. The CDR3 DNA sequence: TGTGCCAGCAGCTTGGTCGGAACATCCAAAGAGACCCAGTACTTC. It is translated as CASSLVGTSKETQYF.

Ten or more counts support this clonotype. V and J are TRBV6-1 and TRBJ2-4, with 14 bases aligning to TRBD2. The trim removed 5 bases at V and 4 bases at J, leaving 7 bases unmatched. Germline-derived CDR1 and CDR2 are MNHNS and SASEGT. The CDR3 sequence is 17 residues long. CDR3 in amino acids: CASSTPGLAGEKNIQYF. The CDR3 DNA is TGTGCCAGCAGTACTCCGGGACTAGCGGGAGAAAAAAACATTCAGTACTTC.

The table lists this clonotype with a few counts. The chain is built from TRBV6-1 and TRBJ1-1, with TRBD1 identical over 7 bases. Germline loops: CDR1 MNHNS, CDR2 SASEGT. The length of the CDR3 is 13 residues. J lost 4 bases, V lost 6 bases, and 5 bases had no gene match. CDR3 sequence reads: CASSQGVATEAFF. The CDR3 bases are TGTGCCAGCAGCCAGGGGGTGGCCACTGAAGCTTTCTTT.

This clonotype was seen a handful of times. The V call is TRBV12-3 or TRBV12-4, the J call TRBJ2-2; TRBD1 or TRBD2 may be the D gene (5 bases each). V shed 3 bases and J shed 7 bases, with 15 bases lying between them. This CDR3 has 15 amino acids. CDR3 in amino acids: CASSFLRGVGGELFF. For the CDR3, the DNA is TGTGCCAGCAGTTTTTTGAGGGGAGTGGGCGGGGAGCTGTTTTTT.

This clonotype was recorded a few times. This chain connects TRBV29-1 to TRBJ2-2; D may be TRBD1 (5 bases). CDR3 length: 15 amino acids. The germline CDR1 and CDR2 sequences are SQVTM and ANQGSEA. Deletions cut 0 bases from V and 3 bases from J, with 11 bases between. In nucleotides, the CDR3 is TGCAGCGTTGAAGAAGGAACAGGATACACCGGGGAGCTGTTTTTT. As protein: CSVEEGTGYTGELFF.

This clonotype was observed a single time. The gene calls are TRBV11-2 and TRBJ2-7; no reliable D call. The V gene lost 1 base and the J gene lost 8 bases, with 12 bases spanning the gap. Germline CDR1 is SGHAT and CDR2 is FQNNGV. The CDR3 is 13 residues long. CDR3 protein: CASSLGPSLQQYF. The CDR3 DNA sequence: TGTGCCAGCAGCTTAGGCCCGAGTCTCCAGCAGTACTTC.

This chain joins TRBV4-1 and TRBJ2-7; 7 nucleotides match TRBD1. J gave up 3 bases and V 5 bases, and 10 bases lay outside the gene matches. The CDR3 contains 15 residues. Per germline, CDR1 MGHRA and CDR2 YSYEKL. CDR3 residues: CASSKTRGTDYEQYF. The CDR3 coding sequence is TGCGCCAGCAGCAAAACAAGAGGGACAGACTACGAGCAGTACTTC.